The 31 T cell receptor beta chains given below trace back to one sample, sequenced in a study of CD8 T cells in Susac syndrome. cDNA came from about 0.51 to 1 ug RNA primed by random hexamers. TCRdb called the immunoSEQ multiplex PCR reads again in MiXCR, with one record for every CDR3 protein. Of 170,000 or so distinct CDR3 sequences listed, approximately 94% are singletons. Sequencing was done on a sample of CD4+ T cells from PBMCs. Every receptor here comes from a human donor with multiple sclerosis.

This rearrangement joins TRBV3-1 to TRBJ2-1; no clear D gene. The CDR3 consists of 12 residues. V shed 5 bases and J shed 4 bases, with 6 bases lying between them. Germline values: CDR1 LGHDT, CDR2 YNNKEL (reference sequence). CDR3 sequence (DNA): TGTGCCAGCAGCTACGGGTACAATGAGCAGTTCTTC. Translating gives CASSYGYNEQFF.

The chain uses TRBV28 and TRBJ2-7; no firm D call. Germline values: CDR1 MDHEN, CDR2 SYDVKM. CDR3 length equals 14 residues. V gave up 5 bases and J gave up 4 bases, with 15 bases separating them. The CDR3 nucleotides are TGTGCCAGCAGTACCCCAGCAAAGGTATACGAGCAGTACTTC. Translated: CASSTPAKVYEQYF.

The V call is TRBV11-2, the J call TRBJ1-2; D call uncertain. The germline V gene encodes CDR1 SGHAT and CDR2 FQNNGV. This CDR3 has 11 amino acids. Trimming stripped 2 bases from V and 6 bases from J, with 4 bases between. CDR3 DNA: TGTGCCAGCAGCTTATCGGATGGCTACACCTTC. Translated: CASSLSDGYTF.

V gene TRBV30 combines with J gene TRBJ1-2, with D possibly matching TRBD1 (6 bases). V lost 2 bases to trimming and J lost 5 bases, with 15 bases between them. From germline, CDR1 is GTSNPN and CDR2 SVGIG (reference sequence). This CDR3 comprises 14 residues. The CDR3 is CAWSPLDSPYGYTF. Written as DNA, the CDR3 is TGTGCCTGGAGTCCCCTGGACAGTCCTTATGGCTACACCTTC.

The chain carries TRBV6-1 and TRBJ1-2; 7 nucleotides match TRBD1. V lost 6 bases, J lost 2 bases, and 12 bases stayed unmatched. Germline CDR1 and CDR2: MNHNS and SASEGT. The CDR3 loop spans 16 amino acids. CDR3 region: CASRRQGGQTNYGYTF. The CDR3 DNA reads TGTGCCAGCAGAAGACAAGGGGGACAGACAAACTATGGCTACACCTTC.

The rearrangement joins TRBV25-1 to TRBJ2-4; D uncertain. V shed 3 bases and J shed 6 bases, with 9 bases lying between them. Per germline, CDR1 MGHDK and CDR2 SYGVNS. This CDR3 has 13 amino acids. The CDR3 spells CASSDSGLNIQYF. CDR3 DNA sequence: TGTGCCAGCAGTGACTCCGGCCTAAACATTCAGTACTTC.

The chain carries TRBV20-1 and TRBJ2-7; the D gene could be TRBD1 or TRBD2 (5 bases each). Trimming removed 3 bases from V and 2 bases from J, with 20 bases in between. Looked up from germline, CDR1 is DFQATT and CDR2 is SNEGSKA (reference sequence). The CDR3 is 16 residues long. The DNA for the CDR3 is TGCAGTGCTAGTTCGTTCGGGGCGGTGAGCGCCTACGAGCAGTACTTC. Encoded protein: CSASSFGAVSAYEQYF.

The rearrangement links TRBV30 to TRBJ2-7, with D perhaps matching TRBD1 or TRBD2 (6 bases each). Germline CDR1 reads GTSNPN; CDR2 reads SVGIG (reference sequence). This CDR3 is 18 amino acids long. V was clipped by 4 bases and J by 9 bases, with 34 bases between them. The CDR3 nucleotides read TGTGCCTGGACCACGCCCAGGGGTAGGGGGGCGAGTGTAAGAGCGCAGTACTTC. Protein: CAWTTPRGRGASVRAQYF.

In this sample, this clonotype turned up a few times. This rearrangement joins TRBV20-1 to TRBJ1-2; the D gene is possibly TRBD1 (5 bases). From germline, CDR1 is DFQATT and CDR2 SNEGSKA (reference sequence). CDR3 length: 15 residues. The V gene lost 3 bases and the J gene lost 0 bases, with 14 bases spanning the gap. The CDR3 here is CSARGDGNPNYGYTF. CDR3 bases: TGCAGTGCTAGGGGGGACGGGAACCCTAACTATGGCTACACCTTC.

The rearrangement links TRBV19 to TRBJ2-5; 12 bases are shared with TRBD2. The germline V gene encodes CDR1 LNHDA and CDR2 SQIVND (reference sequence). The J segment lost 5 bases and the V segment lost 5 bases, leaving 9 bases of the junction unmatched. CDR3 length: 16 residues. CDR3 sequence: CASSPTSGRMEETQYF. CDR3 nucleotides: TGTGCCAGTAGTCCGACTAGCGGGAGAATGGAGGAGACCCAGTACTTC.

The chain links TRBV20-1 to TRBJ1-2; 7 nucleotides agree with TRBD1. The V and J ends lost 0 bases and 8 bases, in that order; junction bases with no gene match: 6. The germline CDR1 and CDR2 sequences are DFQATT and SNEGSKA (reference sequence). This CDR3 has 13 amino acids. The CDR3, as DNA: TGCAGTGCTAGAGATCCGACAGGGCGAGGCTACACCTTC. Translation gives CSARDPTGRGYTF.

Here the CDR3 DNA reads TGTGCCACCAGCAGACTCGCCGGCGAGCAGTACTTC. Protein product: CATSRLAGEQYF. The chain combines TRBV15 with TRBJ2-7; no clear D. Germline V gene sequence: CDR1 LNHNV, CDR2 YYDKDF (reference sequence). This CDR3 has 12 amino acids. The V end was cut by 2 bases, the J end by 6 bases, with 8 bases between.

This clonotype was recorded only once. The chain recombines TRBV6-5 with TRBJ2-4, with D maybe TRBD1 (6 bases). The V and J ends lost 2 bases and 1 base respectively, with 12 bases between them. This CDR3 region has 16 residues. Per the germline V gene, CDR1 is MNHEY and CDR2 is SVGAGI. The CDR3 sequence is CASSYPQGWAKNIQYF. The CDR3 bases are TGTGCCAGCAGTTACCCACAGGGATGGGCCAAAAACATTCAGTACTTC.

The rearrangement uses TRBV15 and TRBJ2-6; 7 nucleotides align to TRBD1. J lost 2 bases, V lost 3 bases, and 7 bases had no gene match. This CDR3 comprises 17 residues. The germline V gene has CDR1 LNHNV and CDR2 YYDKDF (reference sequence). The CDR3: CATSRKRQGPGANVLTF. CDR3 coding DNA: TGTGCCACCAGCAGGAAGAGACAGGGACCTGGGGCCAACGTCCTGACTTTC.

V is TRBV13 and J is TRBJ1-1; 7 positions agree with TRBD1. Germline CDR1 reads PRHDT; CDR2 reads FYEKMQ (reference sequence). The CDR3 has 14 residues. V shed 4 bases and J 2 bases; nucleotides not matched to a gene: 4. CDR3 region: CASSSDRVNTEAFF. The CDR3 nucleotides are TGTGCCAGCAGCTCCGACAGGGTAAACACTGAAGCTTTCTTT.

The chain couples TRBV19 to TRBJ1-1; D gene unclear. The CDR3 covers 13 residues. Germline CDR1 and CDR2: LNHDA and SQIVND (reference sequence). Trimming removed 2 bases at V and 7 bases at J, with 11 bases between. The CDR3 bases are TGTGCCAGTAGTATAACAGCCAGGAGTGAAGCTTTCTTT. Translating it yields CASSITARSEAFF.

V gene TRBV7-2 combines with J gene TRBJ2-7, with D possibly being TRBD2 (5 bases). Looked up from germline, CDR1 is SGHTA and CDR2 is FQGNSA. V lost 5 bases and J 4 bases, leaving 12 bases between the germline ends. The CDR3 spans 13 residues. The CDR3 spells CASSPRRSYEQYF. The CDR3 region has the DNA TGTGCCAGCAGCCCCCGGAGGAGTTACGAGCAGTACTTC.

V gene TRBV2 combines with J gene TRBJ1-4, with no clear D. V gave up 6 bases and J gave up 4 bases, with 9 bases separating them. The V gene's germline CDR1 is SNHLY and CDR2 FYNNEI. The CDR3 is 13 residues long. The CDR3 is CASREYYNEKLFF. The CDR3 DNA reads TGTGCCAGCAGAGAGTACTATAATGAAAAACTGTTTTTT.

CDR3 residues: CASMGSRYYGYTF. The CDR3 nucleotides are TGCGCCAGTATGGGGAGCCGCTACTATGGCTACACCTTC. The V gene is TRBV5-1, the J gene TRBJ1-2, with D uncertain. Germline lookup yields CDR1 SGHRS and CDR2 YFSETQ. CDR3 length: 13 amino acids. Trimming took off 8 bases at V and 3 bases at J, with 14 bases between the two ends.

The chain couples TRBV20-1 to TRBJ2-2; D uncertain. This CDR3 has 12 residues. From germline, CDR1 is DFQATT and CDR2 SNEGSKA (reference sequence). The CDR3 nucleotides are TGCAGGGTGGGATTGGGCACCGGGGAGCTGTTTTTT. Translating it yields CRVGLGTGELFF.

This chain links TRBV4-2 with TRBJ1-2; D not resolved. CDR3 length: 16 residues. V lost 0 bases, J lost 0 bases, and 11 bases lay in between. The V gene's germline CDR1 is LGHNA and CDR2 YNFKEQ. For the CDR3, the DNA is TGTGCCAGCAGCCAAGATTCTACCCTTCCTAACTATGGCTACACCTTC. It translates to CASSQDSTLPNYGYTF.

DNA of the CDR3: TGTGCCAGCAGTTTCTTGTTAGCGGGGGCACAGACAGATACGCAGTATTTT. Translating it yields CASSFLLAGAQTDTQYF. The V call is TRBV12-3 or TRBV12-4, the J call TRBJ2-3; 9 bases line up with TRBD2. Trimming took 3 bases from V and 3 from J; bases not matched to a gene: 10. The CDR3 has 17 amino acids.

The J gene is TRBJ1-1, the V gene TRBV6-5; 11 positions agree with TRBD1. Germline CDR1 is MNHEY and CDR2 is SVGAGI. The length of the CDR3 is 18 residues. The J segment lost 1 base and the V segment lost 2 bases, leaving 9 bases of the junction unmatched. CDR3 protein: CASSYSRTGGFRNTEAFF. In DNA, the CDR3 is TGTGCCAGCAGTTACAGCCGGACAGGGGGCTTTCGGAACACTGAAGCTTTCTTT.

This chain joins TRBV7-9 and TRBJ1-1; 7 nucleotides align to TRBD1. This CDR3 comprises 16 residues. After removal of 4 bases from V and 0 bases from J, the junction contained 8 bases not matched to a gene. Germline V CDR1 and CDR2: SEHNR, FQNEAQ (reference sequence). The CDR3 protein is CASSSRQGSMNTEAFF. Written as DNA, the CDR3 is TGTGCCAGCAGCTCTCGACAGGGTTCGATGAACACTGAAGCTTTCTTT.

In its sample, this clonotype was seen once. The chain recombines TRBV7-9 with TRBJ2-2; 7 bases agree with TRBD1. The V segment lost 5 bases and the J segment 8 bases; nucleotides outside the gene matches: 8. This CDR3 comprises 14 residues. CDR1 is SEHNR, CDR2 FQNEAQ, per germline (reference sequence). The CDR3 is CASSQQGLAGELFF. Written as DNA, the CDR3 is TGTGCCAGCAGCCAACAGGGGTTGGCGGGGGAGCTGTTTTTT.

The rearrangement joins TRBV28 to TRBJ2-4; either TRBD1 or TRBD2 may supply D (5 bases each). V lost 7 bases, J lost 6 bases, and 16 bases lay in between. This CDR3 comprises 14 residues. CDR1 is MDHEN, CDR2 SYDVKM, per germline. The CDR3 protein is CASTVGAASNIQYF. The CDR3 bases are TGTGCCAGCACCGTCGGGGCCGCCTCAAACATTCAGTACTTC.

This clonotype was seen only a few times. V and J are TRBV5-1 and TRBJ1-2; TRBD1 matches 7 bases. This CDR3 has 15 residues. V lost 4 bases to trimming and J lost 7 bases; unmatched junction nucleotides: 13. Germline V gene data show CDR1 as SGHRS and CDR2 as YFSETQ. The CDR3 sequence: CASSLDRVSGPGYTF. As DNA, the CDR3 is TGCGCCAGCAGCCTCGACAGGGTAAGCGGTCCTGGCTACACCTTC.

A remark on this clonotype: The junction and the germline gene differ at one end; a read error may be behind it. The chain is built from TRBV6-9 and TRBJ1-3, with 7 bases fitting TRBD1. Germline lookup yields CDR1 MNHGY and CDR2 SVAAGI. CDR3 size: 16 residues. This CDR3 reads CASSFWDSHSENTIYF. CDR3 bases: TGTGCCAGCAGTTTTTGGGACAGTCACTCTGAAAACACCATATATTTT.

This clonotype was detected a few times. The chain couples TRBV21-1 to TRBJ2-7. TRBV21-1 is an annotated pseudogene. The CDR3 runs to 11 residues. CDR3 DNA sequence: TGTGCCATCAGCAAGGACGGGGAGCAGTACTTC. This gives the protein CAISKDGEQYF.

This clonotype was observed a single time. The genes are TRBV10-3 and TRBJ2-3; D not certain. V lost 4 bases, J lost 5 bases, and 13 bases lay in between. The germline CDR1 and CDR2 sequences are ENHRY and SYGVKD. The CDR3 consists of 14 residues. CDR3 in DNA: TGTGCCATCAGTGGGCGGCAGGTGGGAGATACGCAGTATTTT. It codes for CAISGRQVGDTQYF.

This clonotype was counted a single time. J is TRBJ1-3 and V is TRBV5-1, with 7 bases lining up with TRBD1. This CDR3 region has 16 residues. Germline CDR1 reads SGHRS; CDR2 reads YFSETQ. Trimming took 3 bases from V and 0 from J; bases not matched to a gene: 6. CDR3 region: CASSSGDSYSGNTIYF. The CDR3 nucleotides read TGCGCCAGCAGCTCGGGGGACAGCTACTCTGGAAACACCATATATTTT.